Given below is one TCR beta chain in context. Sequence at one end of the junction differs from germline and may be a read error. These data are taken from a study of early T cells in non-severe SARS-CoV-2 infection. TCRdb re-called the 5' RACE reads through MiXCR, storing one row per CDR3 protein. This sample yields about 99,000 distinct CDR3 sequences, of which around a sixth are seen a single time; over 1% belongs to the top ten. Germline CDR1 is SGDLS and CDR2 is YYNGEE. The CDR3 is 16 amino acids. This sequence originates from an adult who was a healthcare worker with PCR-confirmed SARS-CoV-2 infection or an uninfected control (not recorded which). The specimen sequenced was whole blood. The chain carries TRBV9 and TRBJ1-3, with 7 bases aligning to TRBD1. The CDR3 DNA sequence: TGTGCCAGCAGCCCAGGAAGGGGGCCCTCTGGAAACTCCATATATTTT. Translation gives CASSPGRGPSGNSIYF.